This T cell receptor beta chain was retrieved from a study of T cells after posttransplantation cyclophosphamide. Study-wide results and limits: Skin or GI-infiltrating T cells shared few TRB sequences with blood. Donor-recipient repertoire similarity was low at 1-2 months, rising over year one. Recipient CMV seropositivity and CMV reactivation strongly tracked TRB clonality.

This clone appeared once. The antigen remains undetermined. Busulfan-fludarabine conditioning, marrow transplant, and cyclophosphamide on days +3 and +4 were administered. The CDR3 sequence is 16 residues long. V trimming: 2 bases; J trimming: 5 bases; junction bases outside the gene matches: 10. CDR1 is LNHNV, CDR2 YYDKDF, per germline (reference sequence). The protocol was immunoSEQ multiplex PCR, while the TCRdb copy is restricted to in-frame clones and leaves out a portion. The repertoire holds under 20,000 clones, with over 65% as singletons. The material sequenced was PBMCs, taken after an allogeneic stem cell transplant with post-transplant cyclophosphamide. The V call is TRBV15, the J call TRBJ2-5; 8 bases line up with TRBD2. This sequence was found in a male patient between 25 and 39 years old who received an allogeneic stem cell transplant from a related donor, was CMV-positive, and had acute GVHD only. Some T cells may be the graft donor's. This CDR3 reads CATSRSGGGPGETQYF. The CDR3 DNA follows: TGTGCCACCAGCAGATCGGGGGGGGGCCCTGGGGAGACCCAGTACTTC.